This T cell receptor beta chain was sequenced during a study of blood T cell repertoires in COVID-19. Overall study context: COVID-19 samples, acute and convalescent, were from the United States, Italy and Spain. PBMCs, B-cell-depleted T cells, or T cells provided the cDNA or gDNA that made up the material.

In the authors' workflow: Amplification from reference gene primers served as the basis for estimated nucleated cell counts. Generated by immunoSEQ multiplex PCR, the TCRdb table keeps only in-frame clones and is missing some. The V and J calls and clone size come from that table; D and trimming were worked out from the DNA. The sample lists about 260,000 clones, roughly 87% seen once, with approximately 0.7% in the top ten. Germline loops: CDR1 SGHNT, CDR2 YENEEA. J was trimmed by 4 bases and V by 1 base; bases with no gene match: 15. This CDR3 has 18 amino acids. The material sequenced was peripheral blood. The TCR comes from a human donor in a cohort sampled during active COVID-19. The V gene is TRBV11-3, the J gene TRBJ2-7, with 8 bases that match TRBD1. CDR3 nucleotides: TGTGCCAGCAGCTTAGCTGACATCGACAGGGGACTCCATTACGAGCAGTACTTC. Translating gives CASSLADIDRGLHYEQYF.